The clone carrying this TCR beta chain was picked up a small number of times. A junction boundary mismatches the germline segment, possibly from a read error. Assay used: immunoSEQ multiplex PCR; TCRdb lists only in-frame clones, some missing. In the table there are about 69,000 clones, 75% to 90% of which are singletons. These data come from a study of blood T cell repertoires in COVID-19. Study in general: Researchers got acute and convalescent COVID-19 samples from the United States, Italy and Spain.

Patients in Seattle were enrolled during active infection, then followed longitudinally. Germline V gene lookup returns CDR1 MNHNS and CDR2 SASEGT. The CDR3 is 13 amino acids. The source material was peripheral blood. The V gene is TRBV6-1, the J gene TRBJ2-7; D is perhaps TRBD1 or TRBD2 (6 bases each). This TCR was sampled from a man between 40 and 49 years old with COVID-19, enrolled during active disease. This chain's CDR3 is CASSEGGPYEQYF. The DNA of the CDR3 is TGTGCCAGCAGCGAAGGGGGGCCGTACGAGCAGTACTTC.